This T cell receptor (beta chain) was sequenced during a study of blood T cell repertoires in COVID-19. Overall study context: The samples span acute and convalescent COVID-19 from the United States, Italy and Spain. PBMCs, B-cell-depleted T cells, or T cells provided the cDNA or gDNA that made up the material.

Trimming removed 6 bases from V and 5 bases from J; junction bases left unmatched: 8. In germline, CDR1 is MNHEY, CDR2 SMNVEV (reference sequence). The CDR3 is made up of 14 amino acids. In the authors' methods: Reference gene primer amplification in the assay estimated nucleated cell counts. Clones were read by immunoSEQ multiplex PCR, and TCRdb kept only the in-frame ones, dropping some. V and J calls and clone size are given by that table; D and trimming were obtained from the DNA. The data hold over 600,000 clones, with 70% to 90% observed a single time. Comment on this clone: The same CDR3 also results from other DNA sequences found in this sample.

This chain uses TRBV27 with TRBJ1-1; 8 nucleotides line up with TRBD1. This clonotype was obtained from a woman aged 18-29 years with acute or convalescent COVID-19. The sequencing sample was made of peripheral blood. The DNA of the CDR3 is TGTGCCAGCAGCTTGGACAGGGCGGGAACTGAAGCTTTCTTT. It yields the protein CASSLDRAGTEAFF.